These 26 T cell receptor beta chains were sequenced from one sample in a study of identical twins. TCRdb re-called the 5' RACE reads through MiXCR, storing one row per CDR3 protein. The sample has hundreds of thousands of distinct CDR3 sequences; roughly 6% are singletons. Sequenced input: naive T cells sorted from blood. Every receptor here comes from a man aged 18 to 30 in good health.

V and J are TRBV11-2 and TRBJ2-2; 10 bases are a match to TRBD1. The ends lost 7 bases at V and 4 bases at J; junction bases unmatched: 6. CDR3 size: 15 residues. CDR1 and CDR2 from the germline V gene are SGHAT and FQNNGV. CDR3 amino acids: CASITGTGVTGELFF. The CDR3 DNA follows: TGTGCCAGCATTACCGGGACAGGGGTCACCGGGGAGCTGTTTTTT.

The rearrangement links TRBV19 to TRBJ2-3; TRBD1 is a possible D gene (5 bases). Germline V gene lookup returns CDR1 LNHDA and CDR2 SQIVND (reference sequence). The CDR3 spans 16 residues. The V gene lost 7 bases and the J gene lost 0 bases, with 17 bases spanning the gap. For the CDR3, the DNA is TGTGCCAGTAAGACGACAGTGACCTCTAGCACAGATACGCAGTATTTT. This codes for CASKTTVTSSTDTQYF.

CDR3 amino acids: CASSLRELGEQYV. As DNA, the CDR3 is TGTGCCAGCAGCTTAAGGGAACTCGGCGAGCAGTACGTC. The rearrangement links TRBV11-2 to TRBJ2-7, with no clear D. The V gene lost 2 bases and the J gene lost 6 bases, with 11 bases spanning the gap. Germline CDR1 and CDR2: SGHAT and FQNNGV. This CDR3 has 13 residues.

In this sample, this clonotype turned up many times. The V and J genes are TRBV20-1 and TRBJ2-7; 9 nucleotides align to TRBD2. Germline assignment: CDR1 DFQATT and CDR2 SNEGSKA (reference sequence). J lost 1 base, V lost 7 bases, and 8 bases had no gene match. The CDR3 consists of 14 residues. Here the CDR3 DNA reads TGCAGTGGGAGCCCTAGCGGGACATCCTACGAGCAGTACTTC. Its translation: CSGSPSGTSYEQYF.

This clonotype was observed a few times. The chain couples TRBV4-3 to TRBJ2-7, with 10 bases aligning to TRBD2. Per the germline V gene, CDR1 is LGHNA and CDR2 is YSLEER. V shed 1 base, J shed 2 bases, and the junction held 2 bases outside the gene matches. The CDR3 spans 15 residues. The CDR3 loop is CASSQAAGGPYEQYF. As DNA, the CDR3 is TGCGCCAGCAGCCAAGCAGCGGGAGGGCCCTACGAGCAGTACTTC.

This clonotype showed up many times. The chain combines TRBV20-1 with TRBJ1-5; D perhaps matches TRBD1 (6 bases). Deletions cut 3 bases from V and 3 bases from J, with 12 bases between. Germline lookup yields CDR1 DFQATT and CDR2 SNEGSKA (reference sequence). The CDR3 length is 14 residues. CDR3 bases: TGCAGTGCTAGCCGACAGGTGATCAATCAGCCCCAGCATTTT. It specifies CSASRQVINQPQHF.

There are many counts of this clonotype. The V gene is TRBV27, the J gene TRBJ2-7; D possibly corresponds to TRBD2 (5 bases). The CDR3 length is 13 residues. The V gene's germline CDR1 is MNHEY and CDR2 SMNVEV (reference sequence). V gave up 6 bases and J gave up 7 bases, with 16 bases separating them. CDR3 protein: CASRQAASREQYF. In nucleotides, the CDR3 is TGTGCCAGCAGACAAGCGGCCTCCAGAGAGCAGTACTTC.

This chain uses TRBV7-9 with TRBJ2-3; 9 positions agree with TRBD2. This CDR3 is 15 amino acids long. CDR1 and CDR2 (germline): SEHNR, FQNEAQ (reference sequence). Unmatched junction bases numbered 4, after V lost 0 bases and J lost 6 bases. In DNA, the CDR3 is TGTGCCAGCAGCTTAGCTAGCGGGAGTGGCGATACGCAGTATTTT. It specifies CASSLASGSGDTQYF.

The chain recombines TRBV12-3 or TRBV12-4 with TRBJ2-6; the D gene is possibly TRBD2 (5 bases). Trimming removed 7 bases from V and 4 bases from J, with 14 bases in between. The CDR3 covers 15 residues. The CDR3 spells CASKVAGAGANVLTF. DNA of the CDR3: TGTGCCAGCAAAGTGGCGGGCGCGGGGGCCAACGTCCTGACTTTC.

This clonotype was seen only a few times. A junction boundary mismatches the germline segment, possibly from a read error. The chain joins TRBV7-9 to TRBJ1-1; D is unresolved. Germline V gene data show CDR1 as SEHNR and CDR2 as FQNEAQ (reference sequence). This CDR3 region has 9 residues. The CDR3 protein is CASSSTPLF. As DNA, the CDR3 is TGTGCCAGCAGCTCTACCCCCCTCTTT.

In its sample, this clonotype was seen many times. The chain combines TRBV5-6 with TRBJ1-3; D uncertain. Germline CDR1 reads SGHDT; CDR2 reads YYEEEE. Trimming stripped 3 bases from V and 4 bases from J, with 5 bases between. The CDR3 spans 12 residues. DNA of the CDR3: TGTGCCAGCAGCTGGAAGGGAAACACCATATATTTT. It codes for CASSWKGNTIYF. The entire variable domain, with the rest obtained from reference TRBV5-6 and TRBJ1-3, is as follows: DAGVTQSPTHLIKTRGQQVTLRCSPKSGHDTVSWYQQALGQGPQFIFQYYEEEERQRGNFPDRFSGHQFPNYSSELNVNALLLGDSALYLCASSWKGNTIYFGEGSWLTVV.

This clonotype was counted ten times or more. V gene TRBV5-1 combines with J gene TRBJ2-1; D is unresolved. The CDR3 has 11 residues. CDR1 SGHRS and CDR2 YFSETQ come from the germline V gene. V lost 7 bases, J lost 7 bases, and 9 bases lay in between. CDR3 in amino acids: CASQSWNEQFF. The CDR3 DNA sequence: TGCGCCAGCCAGAGCTGGAATGAGCAGTTCTTC.

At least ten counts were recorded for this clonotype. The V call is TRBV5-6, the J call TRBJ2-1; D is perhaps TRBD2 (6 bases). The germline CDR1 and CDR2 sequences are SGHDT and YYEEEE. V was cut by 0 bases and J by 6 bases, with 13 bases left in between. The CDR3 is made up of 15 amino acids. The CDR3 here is CASSLGDSAPNEQFF. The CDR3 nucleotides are TGTGCCAGCAGCTTGGGGGACTCCGCACCCAATGAGCAGTTCTTC.

The CDR3 here is CASSKGNHNEQFF. The CDR3 DNA sequence: TGTGCCAGTAGTAAGGGGAACCACAATGAGCAGTTCTTC. This chain uses TRBV19 with TRBJ2-1, with D tentatively TRBD1 (5 bases). Trimming left V 4 bases short and J 5 bases short, with 9 bases between. The CDR3 contains 13 residues. Per germline, CDR1 LNHDA and CDR2 SQIVND (reference sequence).

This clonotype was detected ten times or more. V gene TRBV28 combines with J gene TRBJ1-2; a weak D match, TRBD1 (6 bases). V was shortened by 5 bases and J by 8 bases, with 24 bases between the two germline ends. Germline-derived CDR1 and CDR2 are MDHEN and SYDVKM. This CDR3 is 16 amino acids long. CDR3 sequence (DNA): TGTGCCAGCAGTCTCTCAGTGTCGGCAGGGGCGTTGGGCTACACCTTC. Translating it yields CASSLSVSAGALGYTF.

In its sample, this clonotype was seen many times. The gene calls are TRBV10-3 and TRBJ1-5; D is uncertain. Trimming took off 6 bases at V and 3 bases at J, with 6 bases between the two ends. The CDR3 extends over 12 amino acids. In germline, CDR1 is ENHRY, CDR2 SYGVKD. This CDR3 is CAISPTNQPQHF. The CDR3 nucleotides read TGTGCCATCAGCCCGACCAATCAGCCCCAGCATTTT.

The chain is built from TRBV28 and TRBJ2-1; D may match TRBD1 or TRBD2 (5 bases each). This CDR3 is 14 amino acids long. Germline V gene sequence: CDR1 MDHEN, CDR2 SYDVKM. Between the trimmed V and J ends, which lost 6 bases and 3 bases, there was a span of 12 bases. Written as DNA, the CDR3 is TGTGCCAGCAGCATCCGGGGCTACTACAATGAGCAGTTCTTC. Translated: CASSIRGYYNEQFF.

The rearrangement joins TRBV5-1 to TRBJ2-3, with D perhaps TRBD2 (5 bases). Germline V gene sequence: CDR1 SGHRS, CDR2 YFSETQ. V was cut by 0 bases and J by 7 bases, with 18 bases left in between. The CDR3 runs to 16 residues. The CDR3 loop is CASSLDGLTKANTQYF. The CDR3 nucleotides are TGCGCCAGCAGCTTGGACGGACTGACTAAAGCTAATACGCAGTATTTT.

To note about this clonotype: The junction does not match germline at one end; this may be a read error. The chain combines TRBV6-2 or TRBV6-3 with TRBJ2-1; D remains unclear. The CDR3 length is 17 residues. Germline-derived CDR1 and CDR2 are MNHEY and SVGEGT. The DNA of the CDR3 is TGTGCCAGCAGTTACTCGGTTCAGCCGAGCTCCCACAATGAGCAGTTCTTC. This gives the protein CASSYSVQPSSHNEQFF.

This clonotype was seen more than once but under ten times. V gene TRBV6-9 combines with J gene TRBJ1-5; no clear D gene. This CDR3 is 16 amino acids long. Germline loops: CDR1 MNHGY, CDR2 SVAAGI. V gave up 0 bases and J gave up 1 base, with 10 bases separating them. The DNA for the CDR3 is TGTGCCAGCAGTTATTCCGAGGTGTACAGCAATCAGCCCCAGCATTTT. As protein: CASSYSEVYSNQPQHF.

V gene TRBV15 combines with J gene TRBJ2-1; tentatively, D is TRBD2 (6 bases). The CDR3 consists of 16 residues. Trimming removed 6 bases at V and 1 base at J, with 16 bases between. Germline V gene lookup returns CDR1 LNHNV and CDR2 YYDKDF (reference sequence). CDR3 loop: CATRSSGSGSYNEQFF. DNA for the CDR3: TGTGCCACCAGGTCCTCGGGGAGCGGGTCCTACAATGAGCAGTTCTTC.

The CDR3 loop reads CASSPRAGTEDANTGELFF. The DNA of the CDR3 is TGTGCCAGCAGCCCCCGCGCCGGGACAGAAGACGCGAACACCGGGGAGCTGTTTTTT. V is TRBV11-2 and J is TRBJ2-2; 7 bases fit TRBD1. V trimming: 5 bases; J trimming: 0 bases; junction bases outside the gene matches: 15. The CDR3 extends over 19 amino acids. Germline V gene data show CDR1 as SGHAT and CDR2 as FQNNGV.

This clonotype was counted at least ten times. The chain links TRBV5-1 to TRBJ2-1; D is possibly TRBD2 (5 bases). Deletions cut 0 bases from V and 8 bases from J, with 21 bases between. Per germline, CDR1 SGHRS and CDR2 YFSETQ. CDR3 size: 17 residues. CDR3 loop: CASSLGKLDPWSDEQFF. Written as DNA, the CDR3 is TGCGCCAGCAGCTTGGGAAAACTAGACCCTTGGAGTGATGAGCAGTTCTTC.

For the CDR3, the DNA is TGCAGTGCTAGAGATCTTTTTGCGGTCAAAACCTACGAGCAGTACTTC. Amino acids: CSARDLFAVKTYEQYF. The chain uses TRBV20-1 and TRBJ2-7; no clear D gene. The length of the CDR3 is 16 residues. CDR1 is DFQATT, CDR2 SNEGSKA, per germline (reference sequence). Trimming cost V 0 bases and J 2 bases, with 17 bases left between them.

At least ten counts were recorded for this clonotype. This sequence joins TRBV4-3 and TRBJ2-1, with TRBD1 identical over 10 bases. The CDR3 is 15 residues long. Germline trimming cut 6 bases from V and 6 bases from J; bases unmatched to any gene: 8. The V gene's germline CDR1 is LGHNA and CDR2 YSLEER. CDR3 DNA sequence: TGCGCCAGCAGTCAATCCGGGACAGGGGCCAATGAGCAGTTCTTC. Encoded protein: CASSQSGTGANEQFF.

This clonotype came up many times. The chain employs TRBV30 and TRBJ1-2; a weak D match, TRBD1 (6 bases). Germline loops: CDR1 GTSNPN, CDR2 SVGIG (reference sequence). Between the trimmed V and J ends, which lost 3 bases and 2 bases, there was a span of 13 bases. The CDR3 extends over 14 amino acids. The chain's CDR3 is CAWSRGGSNYGYTF. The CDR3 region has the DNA TGTGCCTGGAGCCGGGGGGGCTCAAACTATGGCTACACCTTC.